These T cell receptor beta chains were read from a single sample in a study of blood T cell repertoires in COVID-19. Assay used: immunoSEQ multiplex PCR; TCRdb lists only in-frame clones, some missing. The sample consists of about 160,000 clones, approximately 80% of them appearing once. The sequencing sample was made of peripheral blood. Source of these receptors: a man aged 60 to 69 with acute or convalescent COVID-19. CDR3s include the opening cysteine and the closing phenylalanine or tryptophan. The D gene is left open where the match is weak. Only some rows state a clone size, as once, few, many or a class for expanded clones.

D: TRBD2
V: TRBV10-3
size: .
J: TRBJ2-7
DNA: TGTGCCATCAGCACCGGGACTAGCGGCTACGAGCAGTACTTC
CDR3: CAISTGTSGYEQYF

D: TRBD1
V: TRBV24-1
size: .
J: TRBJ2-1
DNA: TGTGCCACAGGGACAGGGGAATCTCGCAATGAGCAGTTCTTC
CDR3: CATGTGESRNEQFF

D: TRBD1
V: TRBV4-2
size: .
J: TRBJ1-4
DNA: TGTGCCAGCAGCCAAGCAATCCCAGGACAGGGTGGTACTGAAAAACTGTTTTTT
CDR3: CASSQAIPGQGGTEKLFF

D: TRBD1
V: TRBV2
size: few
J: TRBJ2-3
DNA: TGTGCCAGCAGTGAAGCCTCGGACAGGGATACGCAGTATTTT
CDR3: CASSEASDRDTQYF

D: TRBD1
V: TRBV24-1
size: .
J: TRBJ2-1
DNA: TGTGCCACCAGTGATTCCGTGGACAGGGTGAATGAGCAGTTCTTC
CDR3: CATSDSVDRVNEQFF

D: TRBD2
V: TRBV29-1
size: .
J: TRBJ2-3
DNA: TGCAGCGTTACTAGCGGGGGGAGGGCAGATACGCAGTATTTT
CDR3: CSVTSGGRADTQYF

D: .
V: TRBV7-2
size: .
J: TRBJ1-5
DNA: TGTGCCAGCAGCTTCCAGGGGTTTAGCAATCAGCCCCAGCATTTT
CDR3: CASSFQGFSNQPQHF

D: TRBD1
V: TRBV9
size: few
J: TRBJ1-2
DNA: TGTGCCAGCAGCTTACAGACAGGGGGCGAATATGGCTACACCTTC
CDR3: CASSLQTGGEYGYTF

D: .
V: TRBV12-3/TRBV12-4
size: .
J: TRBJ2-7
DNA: TGTGCCAGCAGTTCGGGAGTTGCCCTGGAGCAGTACTTC
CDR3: CASSSGVALEQYF

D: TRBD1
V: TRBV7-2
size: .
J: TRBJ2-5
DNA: TGTGCCAGCAGCTTAGCGAGTAGGGGGCGTCGGGAGACCCAGTACTTC
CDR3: CASSLASRGRRETQYF

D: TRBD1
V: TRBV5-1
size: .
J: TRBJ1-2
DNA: TGCGCCAGCAGCCCGAGTGGGCAGGGGGCTTACTATGGCTACACCTTC
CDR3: CASSPSGQGAYYGYTF